This TCR beta chain appears in the sequencing data of a study of blood T cell repertoires in COVID-19. Study as a whole: Acute and convalescent COVID-19 specimens originated in the United States, Italy and Spain. Sources were T cells, B-cell-depleted T cells, or PBMCs; the material itself was cDNA or gDNA.

The germline gives CDR1 SGHTA, CDR2 FQGNSA. V was clipped by 1 base and J by 6 bases, with 7 bases between them. CDR3 length: 12 residues. In the original processing: Reference gene primer amplification in the assay estimated nucleated cell counts. TCRdb's table, derived via immunoSEQ multiplex PCR, lists solely in-frame clones and lacks some. The V and J calls and clone size are taken from that table; D and trimming were inferred from the DNA. The data show approximately 140,000 clones, with 85% seen just once and 2.5% to 3% held by the top ten. This clone was picked up a small number of times. The source material was peripheral blood. The TCR originated in a woman in her forties with active or convalescent COVID-19. This chain links TRBV7-2 with TRBJ2-7; D may be TRBD1 (6 bases). CDR3 bases: TGTGCCAGCAGCTTAGGAGGGGGCGAGCAGTACTTC. Its translation is CASSLGGGEQYF.